This T cell receptor (beta chain) stems from a study of cytomegalovirus exposure and HLA in healthy donors. In regard to this clone: The antigen is undetermined.

PCR employed 60 Vbeta and 13 Jbeta primers. This table comes from immunoSEQ multiplex PCR, and its TCRdb copy is limited to in-frame clones, with some not included. Of fewer than 200,000 clones in the sample, roughly 84% were seen once. Overall study findings and caveats: Overall, approximately 180 TCR beta chains were annotated as cytomegalovirus-associated. An ancestry cluster, one associated with Asian ancestry, reportedly showed fewer N-insertions than the roughly 670-donor mean in a later analysis.

Source material: PBMCs. The source is a man between 25 and 39 years old in good health and CMV-seronegative.

The CDR3 DNA follows: TGTGCCAGCAGCCCGAACCCCCTATTTGGGAGGGCCTGGGGGAATACGCAGTATTTT. Translating gives CASSPNPLFGRAWGNTQYF. The chain recombines TRBV7-3 with TRBJ2-3; 7 positions agree with TRBD2. The germline CDR1 and CDR2 sequences are SGHTA and FQGTGA. V was clipped by 5 bases and J by 7 bases; unmatched bases: 24. The CDR3 covers 19 residues.